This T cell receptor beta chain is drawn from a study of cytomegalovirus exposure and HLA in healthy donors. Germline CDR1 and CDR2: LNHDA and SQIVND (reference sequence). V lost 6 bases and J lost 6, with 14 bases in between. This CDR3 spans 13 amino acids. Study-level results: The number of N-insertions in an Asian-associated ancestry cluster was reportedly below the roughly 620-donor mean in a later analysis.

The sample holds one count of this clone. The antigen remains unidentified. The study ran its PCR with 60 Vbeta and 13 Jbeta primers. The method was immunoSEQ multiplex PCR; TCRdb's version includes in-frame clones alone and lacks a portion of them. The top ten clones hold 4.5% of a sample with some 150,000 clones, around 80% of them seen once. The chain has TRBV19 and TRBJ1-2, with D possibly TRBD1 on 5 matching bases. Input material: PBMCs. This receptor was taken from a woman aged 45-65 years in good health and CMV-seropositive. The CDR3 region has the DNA TGTGCCAGTAGGACAAGGGGATCCGATGGCTACACCTTC. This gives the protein CASRTRGSDGYTF.